The clone carrying this T cell receptor beta chain was found once. Antigen unknown. Deep sequencing aimed at 1 in 200,000 to 1 in 1 million T cells' resolution. The method was immunoSEQ multiplex PCR; TCRdb's version includes in-frame clones alone and lacks a portion of them. The sample lists 45,000 to 55,000 clones, about half occurring once. The V segment lost 7 bases and the J segment 5 bases; nucleotides outside the gene matches: 8. The CDR3 is 14 residues long. From germline, CDR1 is MNHNS and CDR2 SASEGT. This record belongs to a study of cytotoxic CD8 clonotypes in ibrutinib-treated CLL. Study in general: There were roughly twelve relapsed/refractory patients and around 15 treatment-naive patients, and fewer than 18 were IGHV unmutated.

Study-level results: Public clonotypes were uncommon and contracted or stayed stable on treatment.

This material consisted of PBMCs, taken after 12 months of ibrutinib treatment. The source is a human donor with chronic lymphocytic leukemia. The chain is built from TRBV6-1 and TRBJ1-1, with 9 bases aligning to TRBD1. The CDR3: CASNMNRGRTEAFF. DNA for the CDR3: TGTGCCAGCAACATGAACAGGGGGCGAACTGAAGCTTTCTTT.